These T cell receptor beta chains were read from a single sample in a study of response to subunit inactivated influenza vaccine. A single record per CDR3 protein comes from TCRdb applying MiXCR to the RT-PCR reads. The sample lists hundreds of thousands of distinct CDR3 sequences, 10% to 12% occurring once. These records were also assigned to another study, of T cells expressing NK-cell markers.

Here the sequenced sample was PBMCs from blood, taken on the day of vaccination. These receptors originate from a man aged 45-65 years who received an inactivated influenza vaccine. CDR3s include the opening cysteine and the closing phenylalanine or tryptophan. A D gene is named only where the DNA matches it firmly. The size entry is marked missing in some rows and otherwise reads once, few, many or a size class.

length: 14
V: TRBV2
D: -
size: -
J: TRBJ2-5
CDR3: CATTKNNGGETQYF
DNA: TGTGCTACCACTAAAAACAATGGTGGGGAGACCCAGTACTTC

length: 15
V: TRBV12-3/TRBV12-4
D: -
size: -
J: TRBJ1-5
CDR3: CASSHAGGVNQPQHF
DNA: TGTGCCAGCAGTCACGCAGGTGGCGTCAATCAGCCCCAGCATTTT

length: 14
V: TRBV12-3/TRBV12-4
D: -
size: -
J: TRBJ2-2
CDR3: CASSFDRAPGELFF
DNA: TGTGCCAGCAGCTTTGATCGAGCGCCCGGGGAGCTGTTTTTT

length: 13
V: TRBV10-3
D: -
size: few
J: TRBJ1-1
CDR3: CAISDRGETEAFF
DNA: TGTGCCATCAGTGATAGGGGCGAGACTGAAGCTTTCTTT

length: 19
V: TRBV3-1
D: -
size: few
J: TRBJ2-1
CDR3: CASSQDGEGLGLPYNEQFF
DNA: TGTGCCAGCAGCCAAGACGGTGAGGGACTCGGACTACCTTACAATGAGCAGTTCTTC

length: 13
V: TRBV6-1
D: -
size: few
J: TRBJ1-6
CDR3: CASSEMGLTPLHF
DNA: TGTGCCAGCAGTGAAATGGGATTAACACCCCTCCACTTT

length: 12
V: TRBV29-1
D: -
size: few
J: TRBJ2-1
CDR3: CSDGNSYNEQFF
DNA: TGCAGCGACGGGAACTCCTACAATGAGCAGTTCTTC

length: 16
V: TRBV5-1
D: TRBD2
size: -
J: TRBJ2-1
CDR3: CASSPPTGEGYNEQFF
DNA: TGCGCCAGCAGCCCGCCGACGGGGGAGGGCTACAATGAGCAGTTCTTC

length: 17
V: TRBV3-1
D: TRBD2
size: few
J: TRBJ2-2
CDR3: CASRPSSGSRSTGELFF
DNA: TGTGCCAGCAGGCCAAGCAGCGGGAGTAGATCCACCGGGGAGCTGTTTTTT

length: 15
V: TRBV11-2
D: TRBD1
size: -
J: TRBJ2-1
CDR3: CASSLEGTGVYEQFF
DNA: TGTGCCAGCAGCTTAGAGGGGACAGGGGTCTATGAGCAGTTCTTC

length: 18
V: TRBV5-1
D: TRBD2
size: few
J: TRBJ2-2
CDR3: CASSSQTSALRGTGELFF
DNA: TGCGCCAGCAGCTCGCAGACTAGCGCCCTGCGAGGCACCGGGGAGCTGTTTTTT

length: 14
V: TRBV18
D: -
size: few
J: TRBJ1-1
CDR3: CASSPKNMNTEAFF
DNA: TGTGCCAGCTCACCAAAGAACATGAACACTGAAGCTTTCTTT

length: 14
V: TRBV7-2
D: -
size: -
J: TRBJ2-1
CDR3: CASSSRDNYNEQFF
DNA: TGTGCCAGCAGCTCCCGGGACAACTACAATGAGCAGTTCTTC

length: 19
V: TRBV11-2
D: -
size: few
J: TRBJ2-7
CDR3: CASTLSGVRSALTSYEQYF
DNA: TGTGCCAGCACCCTAAGTGGAGTCAGGAGCGCCCTAACCTCCTACGAGCAGTACTTC

length: 19
V: TRBV11-1
D: -
size: few
J: TRBJ2-7
CDR3: CASSPRGVGSRASGYEQYF
DNA: TGTGCCAGCAGCCCTCGCGGGGTCGGCTCCAGGGCGTCAGGCTACGAGCAGTACTTC

length: 16
V: TRBV20-1
D: TRBD2
size: few
J: TRBJ2-3
CDR3: CSARRLAGGPRDTQYF
DNA: TGCAGTGCTAGAAGGCTAGCGGGGGGGCCAAGAGATACGCAGTATTTT

length: 16
V: TRBV12-3/TRBV12-4
D: -
size: -
J: TRBJ2-2
CDR3: CASSPQGGGRTGELFF
DNA: TGTGCCAGCAGCCCCCAAGGCGGGGGCAGGACCGGGGAGCTGTTTTTT

length: 13
V: TRBV30
D: -
size: few
J: TRBJ2-2
CDR3: CAWNFGNTGELFF
DNA: TGTGCCTGGAATTTCGGGAACACCGGGGAGCTGTTTTTT

length: 17
V: TRBV5-1
D: -
size: few
J: TRBJ2-5
CDR3: CASSPHGSETTAETQYF
DNA: TGCGCCAGCAGCCCCCATGGGTCCGAGACTACGGCAGAGACCCAGTACTTC

length: 16
V: TRBV5-1
D: -
size: -
J: TRBJ1-6
CDR3: CASSSEGRSYNSPLHF
DNA: TGCGCCAGCAGCTCCGAGGGACGATCTTATAATTCACCCCTCCACTTT

length: 20
V: TRBV11-2
D: TRBD2
size: -
J: TRBJ2-1
CDR3: CASSRRPSGGAVGSYNEQFF
DNA: TGTGCCAGCAGCCGAAGGCCTAGCGGGGGGGCCGTAGGGTCCTACAATGAGCAGTTCTTC

length: 15
V: TRBV12-3/TRBV12-4
D: TRBD2
size: many
J: TRBJ2-1
CDR3: CASSPTSGTYNEQFF
DNA: TGTGCCAGCAGTCCAACTAGCGGGACCTACAATGAGCAGTTCTTC

length: 14
V: TRBV7-9
D: -
size: -
J: TRBJ2-7
CDR3: CASSFWGRLNEQYF
DNA: TGTGCCAGCAGCTTTTGGGGGAGATTGAACGAGCAGTACTTC

length: 15
V: TRBV20-1
D: TRBD2
size: -
J: TRBJ2-3
CDR3: CSARDLGLVPDTQYF
DNA: TGCAGTGCTAGGGATCTCGGACTAGTCCCAGATACGCAGTATTTT

length: 13
V: TRBV20-1
D: -
size: -
J: TRBJ2-7
CDR3: CSARLGGLGEQYF
DNA: TGCAGTGCTAGGTTGGGGGGGCTCGGCGAGCAGTACTTC

length: 15
V: TRBV5-1
D: TRBD2
size: few
J: TRBJ2-2
CDR3: CASWGSGKNTGELFF
DNA: TGCGCCAGCTGGGGGAGCGGGAAGAACACCGGGGAGCTGTTTTTT

length: 15
V: TRBV5-1
D: -
size: few
J: TRBJ2-3
CDR3: CASSFGLINADTQYF
DNA: TGCGCCAGCAGCTTTGGACTTATTAACGCAGATACGCAGTATTTT

length: 15
V: TRBV18
D: -
size: -
J: TRBJ2-1
CDR3: CASSLDRLAYNEQFF
DNA: TGTGCCAGCTCTCTCGACAGGCTTGCCTACAATGAGCAGTTCTTC